A selection of T cell receptor beta chains follows, all from one sample in a study of beta chain features in type 1 diabetes. Sequencing was performed with immunoSEQ multiplex PCR; in TCRdb, only in-frame clones are kept and a portion is missing. Among under 900,000 clones listed, 15% to 20% were seen once. Specimen: naive CD4+ T cells from blood. The source is a woman under 30 in good health. CDR3s include the opening cysteine and the closing phenylalanine or tryptophan. D genes are given only for firm matches. Part of the rows lack a size; the others show once, few, many or a class for expanded clones.

j_gene,abundance,d_gene,v_gene,CDR3aa,CDR3nt
TRBJ2-2,few,TRBD2,TRBV7-2,CASSLISGFANTGELFF,TGTGCCAGCAGCTTAATTAGCGGGTTCGCGAACACCGGGGAGCTGTTTTTT
TRBJ1-4,few,-,TRBV5-1,CASKGTSGEKLFF,TGCGCCAGCAAGGGGACCTCGGGTGAAAAACTGTTTTTT
TRBJ2-1,few,TRBD1,TRBV11-1,CASSRQGARLFNEQFF,TGTGCCAGCAGTCGACAGGGGGCCCGGCTCTTCAATGAGCAGTTCTTC
TRBJ2-7,-,-,TRBV2,CASSAGYEQYF,TGTGCCAGCAGTGCCGGGTACGAGCAGTACTTC
TRBJ2-7,few,TRBD2,TRBV7-2,CASSSEVAGTYEQYF,TGTGCCAGCAGCTCAGAGGTAGCGGGGACCTACGAGCAGTACTTC
TRBJ2-5,few,-,TRBV4-2,CASRDTTLQETQYF,TGTGCCAGCAGGGACACCACCTTGCAAGAGACCCAGTACTTC
TRBJ1-1,few,-,TRBV2,CASSEAIQGTEAFF,TGTGCCAGCAGTGAAGCCATCCAGGGCACTGAAGCTTTCTTT
TRBJ2-6,-,-,TRBV7-2,CASSQRGGSGANVLTF,TGTGCCAGCAGCCAACGAGGGGGTTCTGGGGCCAACGTCCTGACTTTC
TRBJ2-1,-,-,TRBV7-9,CANSLANGLSYEQFF,TGTGCCAACAGCTTAGCGAACGGACTATCGTATGAGCAGTTCTTC
TRBJ2-7,-,-,TRBV6-6,CASRASSGRYFYEYF,TGTGCCAGCAGAGCATCTTCGGGACGATACTTTTACGAGTACTTC